These 13 T cell receptor beta chains came from one sample sequenced in a study of Ad26.COV2.S vaccination and SARS-CoV-2 variants. Clones were sequenced by immunoSEQ multiplex PCR, and TCRdb holds only the in-frame ones, with some missing. The sample includes 200,000 to 300,000 clones, approximately 90% of them seen just once. The treatment is: 19 received Ad26.COV2.S at low or high dose, single or two shots; about 5 received placebo; per-sample allocation not given. Specimen acquisition occurred on day 63 following the initial vaccine or placebo injection. The source material was peripheral blood, sampled in a trial of Ad26.COV2.S vaccine versus placebo. These receptors were taken from a person aged 18 to 65 who received the Ad26.COV2.S COVID-19 vaccine or a placebo.

This clone was detected a few times. This chain uses TRBV5-5 with TRBJ1-2; D unclear. The germline CDR1 and CDR2 sequences are SGHKS and YYEKEE (reference sequence). V shed 4 bases and J shed 1 base, with 11 bases lying between them. CDR3 length equals 14 residues. The CDR3 DNA reads as TGTGCCAGCAGCCTCGAAGCGGGTAACTATGGCTACACCTTC. The encoded protein is CASSLEAGNYGYTF.

This chain links TRBV19 with TRBJ1-1; the match to TRBD1 covers 9 bases. Germline assignment: CDR1 LNHDA and CDR2 SQIVND (reference sequence). V lost 9 bases to trimming and J lost 3 bases; unmatched junction nucleotides: 17. This CDR3 spans 17 amino acids. The DNA of the CDR3 is TGTGCCAGCCTGGATAACTCCGGGACAGGGATGTACACTGAAGCTTTCTTT. Protein sequence: CASLDNSGTGMYTEAFF. Filled out from reference TRBV19 and TRBJ1-1, the complete variable domain reads DGGITQSPKYLFRKEGQNVTLSCEQNLNHDAMYWYRQDPGQGLRLIYYSQIVNDFQKGDIAEGYSVSREKKESFPLTVTSAQKNPTAFYLCASLDNSGTGMYTEAFFGQGTRLTVV.

V usage is TRBV7-8 and J usage is TRBJ1-1; 9 bases align to TRBD1. The CDR3 sequence is 15 residues long. V trimming: 5 bases; J trimming: 2 bases; junction bases outside the gene matches: 6. Germline lookup yields CDR1 SGHVS and CDR2 FQNEAQ. The CDR3 loop reads CASSLVDRGNTEAFF. CDR3 bases: TGTGCCAGCAGCCTTGTGGACAGGGGTAACACTGAAGCTTTCTTT.

This clone was seen just once. This chain connects TRBV5-1 to TRBJ2-5; 7 nucleotides line up with TRBD2. The CDR3 has 15 amino acids. J gave up 4 bases and V 3 bases, and 9 bases lay outside the gene matches. The V gene's germline CDR1 is SGHRS and CDR2 YFSETQ. CDR3 region: CASSSRAGVGETQYF. Here the CDR3 DNA reads TGCGCCAGCAGCTCCCGCGCGGGAGTCGGAGAGACCCAGTACTTC.

V and J are TRBV18 and TRBJ1-5; D is unclear. CDR3 length: 14 amino acids. CDR1 is KGHSH and CDR2 is LQKENI in the germline V gene. V was cut by 5 bases and J by 7 bases, with 15 bases left in between. This chain's CDR3 is CASSEIDLYQPQHF. CDR3 nucleotides: TGTGCCAGCTCAGAAATTGATCTCTACCAGCCCCAGCATTTT.

This clone was counted once. The rearrangement joins TRBV9 to TRBJ2-1, with 11 bases that match TRBD2. Germline CDR1 SGDLS, CDR2 YYNGEE. The CDR3 length is 16 residues. V gave up 1 base and J gave up 8 bases; unmatched junction bases: 8. This CDR3 reads CASSVRASGRPHEQFF. The CDR3 region has the DNA TGTGCCAGCAGCGTAAGGGCTAGCGGGAGGCCCCATGAGCAGTTCTTC.

The chain has TRBV14 and TRBJ1-4; no firm D call. CDR3 length: 13 amino acids. Germline values: CDR1 SGHDN, CDR2 FVKESK. Trimming stripped 5 bases from V and 7 bases from J, with 11 bases between. This chain's CDR3 is CASSSFSSEKLFF. The CDR3 coding sequence is TGTGCCAGCAGCTCCTTTAGCAGTGAAAAACTGTTTTTT.

V is TRBV29-1 and J is TRBJ2-1, with 8 bases lining up with TRBD2. The CDR3 covers 12 residues. The J segment lost 10 bases and the V segment lost 5 bases, leaving 7 bases of the junction unmatched. Germline V gene data show CDR1 as SQVTM and CDR2 as ANQGSEA. The CDR3 DNA sequence: TGCAGCGTTCTCAGCGGGAGCTTAGAGCAGTTCTTC. This translates into CSVLSGSLEQFF.

CDR3 in amino acids: CASSQGAGSPLHF. Written as DNA, the CDR3 is TGCGCCAGCAGCCAGGGGGCTGGGTCACCCCTCCACTTT. This chain uses TRBV4-3 with TRBJ1-6; possible D gene TRBD1, 6 bases. Germline-derived CDR1 and CDR2 are LGHNA and YSLEER. The CDR3 is 13 residues long. Trimming took off 3 bases at V and 10 bases at J, with 10 bases between the two ends.

The rearrangement links TRBV7-2 to TRBJ2-1; 7 positions agree with TRBD1. The CDR3 runs to 15 residues. The V segment lost 5 bases and the J segment 5 bases; nucleotides outside the gene matches: 9. The germline gives CDR1 SGHTA, CDR2 FQGNSA. This CDR3 reads CASSLTLTGNNEQFF. The DNA of the CDR3 is TGTGCCAGCAGCCTAACTCTGACAGGGAACAATGAGCAGTTCTTC.

The chain employs TRBV6-5 and TRBJ1-5, with a tentative D call TRBD1 (6 bases). V was shortened by 6 bases and J by 0 bases, with 12 bases between the two germline ends. CDR1 is MNHEY and CDR2 is SVGAGI in the germline V gene. The CDR3 has 15 residues. In nucleotides, the CDR3 is TGTGCCAGCAGCCCGGACAGTACTAGCAATCAGCCCCAGCATTTT. This translates into CASSPDSTSNQPQHF.

The chain couples TRBV7-2 to TRBJ1-1; no firm D call. The V gene's germline CDR1 is SGHTA and CDR2 FQGNSA. The CDR3 extends over 14 amino acids. V was trimmed by 3 bases and J by 2 bases, leaving 10 bases between them. CDR3 coding DNA: TGTGCCAGCAGCTTTTTCAGGAGTAACACTGAAGCTTTCTTT. It translates to CASSFFRSNTEAFF.

This clone has a count of ten or more. The chain has TRBV5-4 and TRBJ1-5; 9 nucleotides agree with TRBD1. Germline V gene lookup returns CDR1 SGHNT and CDR2 YYREEE (reference sequence). V lost 5 bases, J lost 2 bases, and 5 bases stayed unmatched. The CDR3 runs to 15 residues. The CDR3 reads CASSLQGARNQPQHF. In DNA form, the CDR3 reads TGTGCCAGCAGTCTACAGGGGGCGCGCAATCAGCCCCAGCATTTT.